This T cell receptor beta chain was identified in a study of long-term antiretroviral therapy in people with HIV. Trimming removed 6 bases from V and 2 bases from J, with 16 bases in between. There are 15 residues in the CDR3. Per the germline V gene, CDR1 is SGHRS and CDR2 is YFSETQ. The run of the v3.0 immunoSEQ assay was at survey level. Produced via immunoSEQ multiplex PCR; TCRdb's table is partial and in-frame only. In the table there are about 17,000 clones, 75% to 85% of which are singletons. The rearrangement links TRBV5-1 to TRBJ2-3; D gene ambiguous. Sequencing used unsorted PBMCs, obtained at the start of antiretroviral therapy. This clonotype originated in a man aged 25 to 40 with HIV. The CDR3 DNA is TGCGCCAGCACCCCGGAACTTGTAGCCACAGATACGCAGTATTTT. Its translation: CASTPELVATDTQYF.